A single sample is the source of the 17 T cell receptor beta chains below, sequenced in a study of blood T cells in healthy people across ages (dated by TCRdb to between 2014 and 2017). Library generation was performed with 5' RACE. Sequencer: Illumina HiSeq 2500. The second PCR ran for about 6 to 12 cycles and used a J-beta primer mix along with a sample-barcoded 5' primer. TCRdb reprocessed the public reads (quality trimming at Q25 with fastp, clone calling with MiXCR) and kept in-frame beta chains. Each CDR3 protein appears once, grouped with its most common genes and DNA. The sample table lists about a million distinct CDR3 sequences, roughly two fifths of them with a count of one. Roughly 14% of the sample comes from the top ten. The material sequenced was blood. The receptor set was obtained from a man between 18 and 29 years old in good health.

This clonotype showed up many times. V and J are TRBV4-3 and TRBJ2-7, with D possibly matching TRBD2 (5 bases). V was shortened by 0 bases and J by 2 bases, with 11 bases between the two germline ends. Germline lookup yields CDR1 LGHNA and CDR2 YSLEER. This CDR3 is built from 15 residues. CDR3 nucleotides: TGCGCCAGCAGCCAAGATGCTGGACTCGCCTACGAGCAGTACTTC. As protein: CASSQDAGLAYEQYF.

This clonotype was seen more than once but under ten times. V and J are TRBV2 and TRBJ1-2, with D maybe TRBD1 (5 bases). The CDR3 sequence is 14 residues long. Germline CDR1 is SNHLY and CDR2 is FYNNEI. Trimming shortened V by 2 bases and J by 2 bases, and 9 bases separated the two germline ends. Here the CDR3 DNA reads TGTGCCAGCAGTGAATGGGCAGGGAACTATGGCTACACCTTC. It is translated as CASSEWAGNYGYTF.

This clonotype has just a few counts. The J gene is TRBJ2-7, the V gene TRBV29-1; 10 nucleotides match TRBD2. Per germline, CDR1 SQVTM and CDR2 ANQGSEA. Losses at the gene ends were 1 base for V and 3 bases for J; bases not matched to a gene: 6. The CDR3 has 15 residues. CDR3 DNA: TGCAGCGTTGAAGGTTTTACTAGCGGGGACTACGAGCAGTACTTC. Its protein is CSVEGFTSGDYEQYF.

In this sample, this clonotype turned up a few times. The V and J genes are TRBV20-1 and TRBJ2-3, with a possible D match to TRBD1 (5 bases). Germline V gene sequence: CDR1 DFQATT, CDR2 SNEGSKA (reference sequence). There are 13 residues in the CDR3. V dropped 4 bases and J dropped 2 bases, with 10 bases sitting between them. CDR3 DNA sequence: TGCAGTGCTACAAGACAGTTCACAGATACGCAGTATTTT. Amino acids: CSATRQFTDTQYF.

The chain links TRBV7-9 to TRBJ2-3; 10 bases line up with TRBD2. Losses at the gene ends were 4 bases for V and 6 bases for J; bases not matched to a gene: 1. The CDR3 spans 13 residues. In germline, CDR1 is SEHNR, CDR2 FQNEAQ (reference sequence). In DNA form, the CDR3 reads TGTGCCAGCAGCTCTAGCGGGGGTGATACGCAGTATTTT. Its translation is CASSSSGGDTQYF.

The chain carries TRBV7-2 and TRBJ1-6; D uncertain. This CDR3 is 15 amino acids long. Trimming took off 2 bases at V and 6 bases at J, with 11 bases between the two ends. Germline V CDR1 and CDR2: SGHTA, FQGNSA. Written as DNA, the CDR3 is TGTGCCAGCAGCTTAATCGGCGATTTTAATTCACCCCTCCACTTT. Amino acid sequence: CASSLIGDFNSPLHF.

The chain uses TRBV30 and TRBJ1-1; D uncertain. V gave up 3 bases and J gave up 4 bases, with 12 bases separating them. Germline V CDR1 and CDR2: GTSNPN, SVGIG (reference sequence). This CDR3 has 13 residues. The CDR3 reads CAWREQSSTEAFF. The CDR3 DNA follows: TGTGCCTGGAGGGAACAGAGTTCCACTGAAGCTTTCTTT.

V usage is TRBV7-2 and J usage is TRBJ1-2, with 8 nucleotides matching TRBD1. The germline CDR1 and CDR2 sequences are SGHTA and FQGNSA. J lost 4 bases, V lost 3 bases, and 7 bases had no gene match. The CDR3 totals 15 residues. The CDR3 is CASSLDRDITYGYTF. The CDR3, as DNA: TGTGCCAGCAGCTTGGACAGGGATATTACCTATGGCTACACCTTC. Filled out from reference TRBV7-2 and TRBJ1-2, the complete variable domain reads GAGVSQSPSNKVTEKGKDVELRCDPISGHTALYWYRQSLGQGLEFLIYFQGNSAPDKSGLPSDRFSAERTGGSVSTLTIQRTQQEDSAVYLCASSLDRDITYGYTFGSGTRLTVV.

The chain uses TRBV27 and TRBJ2-5, with D possibly being TRBD1 (7 bases). The length of the CDR3 is 14 residues. Germline V lookup: CDR1 MNHEY, CDR2 SMNVEV (reference sequence). V lost 5 bases, J lost 5 bases, and 15 bases lay in between. The CDR3 region is CASSATSGGETQYF. The DNA of the CDR3 is TGTGCCAGCAGTGCCACCTCAGGGGGGGAGACCCAGTACTTC.

Points on this clonotype: Its ends do not fully match the called genes, so a read error is possible. The rearrangement uses TRBV4-3 and TRBJ1-5, with D perhaps matching TRBD1 (5 bases). The CDR3 sequence is 14 residues long. Germline V gives CDR1 LGHNA, CDR2 YSLEER. DNA for the CDR3: TGCGCCGGCAGCCAAGGCTCAGGGAATCGGCCCCAGCATTTT. Translating gives CAGSQGSGNRPQHF.

The rearrangement joins TRBV7-2 to TRBJ2-4; possible D gene TRBD2, 7 bases. V was pared by 5 bases and J by 4 bases, with 21 bases between. The germline gives CDR1 SGHTA, CDR2 FQGNSA. The CDR3 has 17 residues. CDR3 sequence (DNA): TGTGCCAGCAGCCAAAAGGGGGGGGTGTTGGATAAAAACATTCAGTACTTC. Translated, it gives CASSQKGGVLDKNIQYF.

This sequence joins TRBV4-1 and TRBJ1-2; possibly TRBD1 for D (5 bases). The CDR3 contains 15 residues. Germline CDR1 reads MGHRA; CDR2 reads YSYEKL. Trimming took 3 bases from V and 0 from J, leaving 11 bases between them. CDR3 amino acids: CASSQDQGTNYGYTF. For the CDR3, the DNA is TGCGCCAGCAGCCAGGACCAGGGAACTAACTATGGCTACACCTTC.

This clonotype was counted only a few times. The V gene is TRBV12-3 or TRBV12-4, the J gene TRBJ2-3; 7 bases map to TRBD1. The ends lost 0 bases at V and 4 bases at J; junction bases unmatched: 4. CDR3 size: 15 residues. The CDR3 region is CASSLARGQADTQYF. The CDR3, as DNA: TGTGCCAGCAGTTTAGCAAGGGGGCAGGCAGATACGCAGTATTTT.

This chain links TRBV6-6 with TRBJ1-1, with D possibly TRBD1 on 6 matching bases. The germline gives CDR1 MNHNY, CDR2 SVGAGI (reference sequence). V dropped 2 bases and J dropped 4 bases, with 11 bases sitting between them. The CDR3 loop spans 14 amino acids. CDR3 nucleotides: TGTGCCAGCAGTTACCAAACAGGGTCCACTGAAGCTTTCTTT. Translating it yields CASSYQTGSTEAFF.

CDR3 sequence reads: CASNHRGSGANVLTF. For the CDR3, the DNA is TGTGCCAGCAACCATAGGGGCTCTGGGGCCAACGTCCTGACTTTC. The genes are TRBV28 and TRBJ2-6, with D tentatively TRBD1 (5 bases). Looked up from germline, CDR1 is MDHEN and CDR2 is SYDVKM. The CDR3 runs 15 residues. Trimming shortened V by 7 bases and J by 0 bases, and 10 bases separated the two germline ends.

Notes on this clonotype: The junction does not match germline at one end; this may be a read error. V gene TRBV7-9 combines with J gene TRBJ1-2; D uncertain. This CDR3 region has 13 residues. Germline values: CDR1 SEHNR, CDR2 FQNEAQ (reference sequence). The CDR3 nucleotides are TGTGCCGGCAGTCGTGGATCAAACTATGGCTACACCTTC. It encodes CAGSRGSNYGYTF. Supplemented by reference TRBV7-9 and TRBJ1-2, the full variable domain reads DTGVSQNPRHKITKRGQNVTFRCDPISEHNRLYWYRQTLGQGPEFLTYFQNEAQLEKSRLLSDRFSAERPKGSFSTLEIQRTEQGDSAMYLCAGSRGSNYGYTFGSGTRLTVV.

This chain joins TRBV7-8 and TRBJ2-7, with 9 bases fitting TRBD2. J was trimmed by 3 bases and V by 5 bases; bases with no gene match: 8. Germline assignment: CDR1 SGHVS and CDR2 FQNEAQ. The CDR3 length is 15 residues. Written as DNA, the CDR3 is TGTGCCAGCAGCCCAGGTCGACTAGCGGTCTACGAGCAGTACTTC. Translation gives CASSPGRLAVYEQYF.